The clone carrying this TCR beta chain is a singleton in its sample. Here immunoSEQ multiplex PCR was the method, and the copy in TCRdb shows in-frame clones only, minus some. The data contain 25,000 to 30,000 clones, 85% to 95% of them singletons. The sample originates from a study of T cells in localized non-small cell lung cancer. CDR3 length equals 15 residues. Germline values: CDR1 MNHNS, CDR2 SASEGT. Trimming removed 0 bases from V and 6 bases from J, with 11 bases in between. V usage is TRBV6-1 and J usage is TRBJ2-2, with D hard to call. This receptor was identified in an older female donor with stage I lung adenocarcinoma. Sample: peripheral blood, taken before any cancer treatment. Here the CDR3 DNA reads TGTGCCAGCAGTGAAGCTGGAGAGCCGCCCGGGGAGCTGTTTTTT. Translated: CASSEAGEPPGELFF.